A single sample is the source of the 23 T cell receptor beta chains below, sequenced in a study of CD8 T cells in ankylosing spondylitis. Study-level findings and limits: Seemingly characteristic of ankylosing spondylitis blood was a TCR beta motif consisting of several highly homologous variants.

Via MiXCR, TCRdb re-called the 5' RACE reads, giving one row per CDR3 protein. Here the sample spans a few hundred thousand distinct CDR3 sequences, approximately 11% being singletons. No antigen is known for these receptors. The source material was blood, either unsorted or a sorted T cell fraction (not recorded which). The receptors stem from a male donor with ankylosing spondylitis.

This clonotype appeared many times. This chain joins TRBV7-2 and TRBJ1-1; 8 positions match TRBD1. The trim removed 5 bases at V and 4 bases at J, leaving 6 bases unmatched. Germline V gives CDR1 SGHTA, CDR2 FQGNSA. The CDR3 spans 14 residues. The CDR3 reads CASSGQGPGTEAFF. The CDR3 DNA reads as TGTGCCAGCAGCGGACAGGGCCCCGGCACTGAAGCTTTCTTT.

V gene TRBV5-1 combines with J gene TRBJ1-2; TRBD1 agrees at 11 bases. Germline values: CDR1 SGHRS, CDR2 YFSETQ. The V and J ends lost 8 bases and 0 bases, in that order; junction bases with no gene match: 6. This CDR3 has 15 residues. The CDR3 DNA reads as TGCGCCAGTGGACAGGGGGCCCCAGCTAACTATGGCTACACCTTC. Its protein is CASGQGAPANYGYTF.

This clonotype was seen a few times. The gene calls are TRBV12-3 or TRBV12-4 and TRBJ1-1; D may be TRBD1 (6 bases). The V end lost 6 bases, the J end lost 3 bases, and 14 bases lay between the germline ends. The CDR3 contains 14 residues. DNA of the CDR3: TGTGCCAGCAGGTCAGCAAACAGGGACACTGAAGCTTTCTTT. Its translation is CASRSANRDTEAFF.

This clonotype was seen a few times. The chain carries TRBV7-2 and TRBJ2-2; D call uncertain. CDR3 length: 16 amino acids. CDR1 is SGHTA and CDR2 is FQGNSA in the germline V gene. Trimming stripped 0 bases from V and 4 bases from J, with 12 bases between. The CDR3 is CASSLALGFGTGELFF. The CDR3 DNA reads TGTGCCAGCAGCTTAGCTCTTGGGTTTGGCACCGGGGAGCTGTTTTTT.

This clonotype was counted only a few times. In DNA, the CDR3 is TGTGCCAGCAGTCGCGGCGGGAGCTCCTACGAGCAGTACGTC. Translation: CASSRGGSSYEQYV. V gene TRBV3-1 combines with J gene TRBJ2-7; 7 bases are shared with TRBD2. Losses at the gene ends were 6 bases for V and 0 bases for J; bases not matched to a gene: 5. The CDR3 runs to 14 residues. Per the germline V gene, CDR1 is LGHDT and CDR2 is YNNKEL (reference sequence).

CDR3 nucleotide sequence: TGTGCCAGCAGTTTACAGGATAATTCACCCCTCCACTTT. Translating gives CASSLQDNSPLHF. The chain combines TRBV12-3 or TRBV12-4 with TRBJ1-6; D gene unclear. The V end lost 2 bases, the J end lost 5 bases, and 4 bases lay between the germline ends. The CDR3 is 13 amino acids.

This clonotype was seen ten or more times. The V and J genes are TRBV4-1 and TRBJ1-3; D remains unclear. Trimming removed 1 base from V and 0 bases from J, with 7 bases in between. The germline CDR1 and CDR2 sequences are MGHRA and YSYEKL. There are 15 residues in the CDR3. The CDR3 nucleotides read TGCGCCAGCAGCCAAGTTCCAGTCTCTGGAAACACCATATATTTT. It is translated as CASSQVPVSGNTIYF.

This chain joins TRBV20-1 and TRBJ2-7, with unresolved D. This CDR3 has 11 residues. Germline CDR1 DFQATT, CDR2 SNEGSKA (reference sequence). Trimming pared 1 base from V and 8 bases from J, leaving 9 bases between. The CDR3 is CSARVSPKQYF. The CDR3 DNA reads TGCAGTGCTAGAGTTTCCCCCAAGCAGTACTTC.

This clonotype has only a few counts. The chain couples TRBV7-2 to TRBJ2-5, with 8 bases that match TRBD2. CDR1 is SGHTA, CDR2 FQGNSA, per germline. The trim removed 1 base at V and 3 bases at J, leaving 7 bases unmatched. The CDR3 sequence is 16 residues long. Written as DNA, the CDR3 is TGTGCCAGCAGCTTAGTGCCAGCGGGAGAGGAAGAGACCCAGTACTTC. It is translated as CASSLVPAGEEETQYF.

This clonotype showed up many times. The rearrangement links TRBV12-3 or TRBV12-4 to TRBJ1-5, with 7 positions matching TRBD1. With 4 bases clipped from V and 0 bases from J, the junction kept 9 bases outside the gene matches. CDR3 length equals 17 residues. The CDR3 sequence: CASSYADRAYSNQPQHF. In DNA, the CDR3 is TGTGCCAGCAGTTATGCTGACAGGGCTTATAGCAATCAGCCCCAGCATTTT.

The J gene is TRBJ2-2, the V gene TRBV11-1; D is ambiguous. The CDR3 is 18 residues long. V was trimmed by 1 base and J by 5 bases, leaving 20 bases between them. The V gene's germline CDR1 is SGHAT and CDR2 FQDESV (reference sequence). The CDR3 nucleotides are TGTGCCAGCAGCTTAGGTCAGTCGCGGCGTCCACGGACCGGGGAGCTGTTTTTT. It translates to CASSLGQSRRPRTGELFF.

The J gene is TRBJ2-6, the V gene TRBV12-3 or TRBV12-4; no firm D call. The CDR3 runs 17 residues. Trimming shortened V by 4 bases and J by 0 bases, and 13 bases separated the two germline ends. The CDR3 spells CASSSFFSSSGANVLTF. The CDR3 DNA is TGTGCCAGCAGTTCCTTCTTCAGCAGCTCTGGGGCCAACGTCCTGACTTTC.

In this sample, this clonotype turned up a few times. V gene TRBV20-1 combines with J gene TRBJ2-3; D may be TRBD2 (6 bases). The germline gives CDR1 DFQATT, CDR2 SNEGSKA (reference sequence). The CDR3 is 15 residues long. V dropped 5 bases and J dropped 0 bases, with 15 bases sitting between them. CDR3 protein: CSAHSREASTDTQYF. In DNA form, the CDR3 reads TGCAGTGCTCATTCCAGGGAGGCCAGCACAGATACGCAGTATTTT.

This clonotype was detected only a few times. This chain joins TRBV20-1 and TRBJ2-2; tentatively, D is TRBD1 or TRBD2 (5 bases each). Trimming removed 2 bases at V and 4 bases at J, with 14 bases between. This CDR3 comprises 15 residues. Per germline, CDR1 DFQATT and CDR2 SNEGSKA (reference sequence). The CDR3 loop is CSARKVGRPTGELFF. CDR3 in DNA: TGCAGTGCTAGAAAGGTGGGACGCCCCACCGGGGAGCTGTTTTTT.

This clonotype turned up a few times. The chain couples TRBV11-3 to TRBJ2-5, with 8 nucleotides matching TRBD2. The CDR3 sequence is 12 residues long. The junction had 3 bases not matched to a gene; V was cut back by 6 bases and J by 6 bases. CDR1 and CDR2 (germline): SGHNT, YENEEA. The CDR3, as DNA: TGTGCCAGCAGTGGGACTAGAAAGACCCAGTACTTC. It encodes CASSGTRKTQYF.

The genes are TRBV7-6 and TRBJ2-7; TRBD2 matches 11 bases. This CDR3 is built from 16 residues. Trimming cost V 5 bases and J 1 base; bases outside gene matches: 7. CDR1 is SGHVS, CDR2 FNYEAQ, per germline. For the CDR3, the DNA is TGTGCCAGCAGCCCCCCTAGCGGGAGGCTGTCCTACGAGCAGTACTTC. Its translation: CASSPPSGRLSYEQYF.

J is TRBJ1-5 and V is TRBV5-6; D unresolved. The CDR3 runs 15 residues. V gave up 5 bases and J gave up 2 bases, with 14 bases separating them. The V gene's germline CDR1 is SGHDT and CDR2 YYEEEE. The CDR3 coding sequence is TGTGCCAGCAGTGCCCGGACCTCGGGCAATCAGCCCCAGCATTTT. Translation: CASSARTSGNQPQHF.

V gene TRBV4-1 combines with J gene TRBJ1-2; D perhaps matches TRBD1 (6 bases). V lost 2 bases to trimming and J lost 2 bases, with 9 bases between them. This CDR3 contains 14 residues. Germline lookup yields CDR1 MGHRA and CDR2 YSYEKL. The chain's CDR3 is CASSQPTGNYGYTF. The CDR3 coding sequence is TGCGCCAGCAGCCAACCGACAGGCAACTATGGCTACACCTTC.

Here the CDR3 DNA reads TGTGCCTGGAGTCCACCGGGACTAGCGGGATCCCAAGAGACCCAGTACTTC. Translated, it gives CAWSPPGLAGSQETQYF. The chain combines TRBV30 with TRBJ2-5, with 13 bases lining up with TRBD2. V gave up 2 bases and J gave up 1 base; unmatched junction bases: 7. The CDR3 loop spans 17 amino acids. Germline CDR1 reads GTSNPN; CDR2 reads SVGIG (reference sequence).

CDR3 loop: CATSEPRTGGIEQFF. Here the CDR3 DNA reads TGTGCCACCAGTGAACCTCGGACAGGGGGAATCGAGCAGTTCTTC. The J gene is TRBJ2-1, the V gene TRBV24-1, with 10 bases lining up with TRBD1. The germline V gene encodes CDR1 KGHDR and CDR2 SFDVKD. After removal of 4 bases from V and 10 bases from J, the junction contained 9 bases not matched to a gene. The CDR3 is 15 amino acids.

The rearrangement uses TRBV6-2 or TRBV6-3 and TRBJ2-7; possible D gene TRBD2, 5 bases. This CDR3 region has 16 residues. Germline values: CDR1 MNHEY, CDR2 SVGEGT. The V gene lost 7 bases and the J gene lost 3 bases, with 22 bases spanning the gap. CDR3 residues: CASTGKAASSLYEQYV. CDR3 DNA sequence: TGTGCCAGCACCGGGAAGGCAGCCTCTAGTCTCTACGAGCAGTACGTC.

The chain carries TRBV14 and TRBJ1-2; possible D gene TRBD1, 5 bases. The CDR3 runs 14 residues. Trimming removed 0 bases from V and 8 bases from J, with 13 bases in between. Germline loops: CDR1 SGHDN, CDR2 FVKESK. The CDR3 spells CASSQDIWQGGYTF. CDR3 DNA: TGTGCCAGCAGCCAAGATATTTGGCAGGGCGGCTACACCTTC.

This clonotype was picked up many times. This sequence joins TRBV20-1 and TRBJ2-4; possible D gene TRBD1, 5 bases. The CDR3 covers 14 residues. Deletions cut 6 bases from V and 0 bases from J, with 12 bases between. Germline V gives CDR1 DFQATT, CDR2 SNEGSKA (reference sequence). The CDR3 bases are TGCAGTGCCGGAAGCAGGGTAGCCAAAAACATTCAGTACTTC. It is translated as CSAGSRVAKNIQYF.